Listed here are 3 T cell receptor beta chains from one sample, sequenced in a study of regulatory T cells in long-lasting Graves disease. Time point in this sample: persistent/refractory GD, antithyroid drugs over 5 years with positive TRAb. Following extraction of RNA from PBMCs, that RNA was used to make the TCR library. Building of the TCR beta libraries involved iRepertoire HTBI primers and Arm-PCR of CDR3 regions. From the multiplex PCR reads, TCRdb called clonotypes with MiXCR, one entry per CDR3 protein. The profile covers 420,000 or so distinct CDR3 sequences, with about a quarter appearing a single time and about 27% taken by the ten largest. The starting material was peripheral blood mononuclear cells (PBMCs), obtained when the disease was refractory, from a patient treated with antithyroid drugs. These receptors all come from a female donor with Graves disease.

The V gene is TRBV30, the J gene TRBJ2-3, with TRBD2 matching 11 bases. Trimming took 3 bases from V and 4 from J; bases not matched to a gene: 3. CDR3 length equals 14 residues. Per germline, CDR1 GTSNPN and CDR2 SVGIG (reference sequence). CDR3 DNA sequence: TGTGCCTGGAGACTAGCGGGAGATGCAGATACGCAGTATTTT. Amino acids: CAWRLAGDADTQYF.

J is TRBJ2-1 and V is TRBV18; TRBD1 matches at 9 bases. CDR3 length equals 17 residues. CDR1 KGHSH and CDR2 LQKENI come from the germline V gene. Trimming cost V 4 bases and J 4 bases; bases outside gene matches: 11. CDR3 amino acids: CASSLTGQGINYNEQFF. The CDR3, as DNA: TGTGCCAGCTCACTGACGGGACAGGGTATAAATTACAATGAGCAGTTCTTC. Together with reference TRBV18 and TRBJ2-1, the CDR3 gives the full variable domain: NAGVMQNPRHLVRRRGQEARLRCSPMKGHSHVYWYRQLPEEGLKFMVYLQKENIIDESGMPKERFSAEFPKEGPSILRIQQVVRGDSAAYFCASSLTGQGINYNEQFFGPGTRLTVL.

The chain recombines TRBV15 with TRBJ2-1; 12 bases line up with TRBD2. CDR1 and CDR2 from the germline V gene are LNHNV and YYDKDF (reference sequence). With V trimmed by 7 bases and J by 3 bases, 13 bases remained unmatched. CDR3 length equals 18 residues. The CDR3 region has the DNA TGTGCCACCATAAAGCGGGCTAGCGGGAGGGAGCACTACAATGAGCAGTTCTTC. It yields the protein CATIKRASGREHYNEQFF.